This TCR beta chain was identified in a study of T-cell reconstitution after alpha-beta-depleted transplantation in children. Study-wide findings and caveats: Where some patients showed high TCRbeta diversity at day 60, it came from recipient T cells and thymic progenitors that had survived.

The CDR3 length is 15 residues. CDR1 is MGHDK, CDR2 SYGVNS, per germline. V lost 3 bases and J lost 3; bases outside the gene matches: 8. Unique molecular identifiers featured in how the TCRbeta library was prepared. TCRdb passed the PCR reads through MiXCR, listing each CDR3 protein once. The sample includes some 600,000 distinct CDR3 sequences, approximately 12% seen only once; the top ten take 2.2%. This clonotype showed up many times. Its specificity is unknown. The TCR comes from a male patient younger than 18 who had a stem cell transplant for acute myeloid leukemia, so the T cells may come from the graft donor. The chain carries TRBV25-1 and TRBJ2-7, with 7 bases that match TRBD1. Here the sequenced sample was PBMCs, mostly from graft donor cells, taken 360 days after TCRalphabeta/CD19-depleted stem cell transplant. The CDR3 loop is CASSDLRGRSYEQYF. The CDR3 nucleotides are TGTGCCAGCAGTGATTTGAGGGGGCGAAGCTACGAGCAGTACTTC.